The entry that follows covers one T cell receptor (beta chain) sequence. There is no known antigen for this receptor. Per-base quality was not reported, and no clone a single base away is much larger than it. TCRbeta CDR3 regions were amplified from genomic DNA by means of the immunoSEQ Assay, a bias-controlled multiplex PCR. The authors processed their data as follows. The number of nucleated cells in each sample was estimated from the amplification of reference gene primers within the assay. To quantify the absolute abundance of each unique TCRbeta CDR3 rearrangement, sequence reads were collapsed and filtered. For each sample, productive Simpson clonality was calculated by taking the square root of Simpson's diversity index across productive rearrangements. TCRdb obtained this table from immuneACCESS and retained in-frame rearrangements with V and J assigned. These tables miss some clones; where compared with another copy, unresolved V genes account for less than half of the shortfall, and the remainder is unexplained. V, J and clone size are those of that table, while D and trimming were read from the DNA. The sample contains around 260,000 clones, around 87% of them found a single time. 2% to 3% of the sample belongs to the ten largest clones.

Each collaborating institution followed its own protocols to collect whole blood in K2EDTA tubes. For TCRbeta analysis, collaborator samples were shipped as frozen whole blood, as isolated PBMCs, or as DNA extracted from either sample type. This sample is part of a study of blood T cell repertoires in COVID-19 (dated by TCRdb to between 2020 and 2021). With respect to the entire study: Samples covering the acute and convalescent phases of COVID-19 were provided by collaborators in the United States, Italy and Spain. The material from the prospective study consisted of cDNA or gDNA derived from T cells, B-cell-depleted T cells, or PBMCs. The dataset comprised deeply sampled blood TCRbeta repertoires from subjects exposed to, actively infected with, or recovered from COVID-19. The repertoires were made available in a free public database intended to serve as a resource for research on the immune response to SARS-CoV-2. The samples were drawn from two sources: the first 160 participants of the ongoing ImmuneRACE study, and 950 to 1,500 subjects contributed by 6 global collaborators. Sample metadata almost always included a de-identified subject ID, COVID-19 status, age in years and sex. Where HLA class I and class II types were available, the types were taken from metadata supplied by the sample provider, not from assay-based typing. General conclusions and limits of the study: The quantity of clinical and demographic metadata differed by source and by participant and was supplied without curation.

According to the germline V gene (reference sequence), CDR1 reads LNHNV and CDR2 reads YYDKDF. The CDR3 runs 17 amino acids, cysteine and phenylalanine included. Kept here is only the CDR3 DNA, which spans 51 bases and is read in frame from base 1. V lost 0 bases and J lost 9 bases; the stretch between them is 18 bases long. Recombination connected TRBV15 to TRBJ1-6, with TRBD1 tentatively as D gene (5 bases match). This receptor was taken from a woman in her forties or fifties with acute or convalescent COVID-19. Input material: peripheral blood. The nucleotides are TGTGCCACCAGCAGAGATTGGCCGGCAGGGAATAGTTCACCCCTCCACTTT. Translated, it reads CATSRDWPAGNSSPLHF.